Below are 24 T cell receptor beta chains sequenced from a single sample in a study of technical replicates of blood from a handful of donors. Method: immunoSEQ multiplex PCR; TCRdb's copy keeps in-frame clones and lacks some. The sample yields some 62,000 clones, 70% to 90% seen once. The sequenced sample was PBMCs. The receptors come from a human donor in good health. Some clones in this sample may be carry-over from other donors' samples.

The genes are TRBV30 and TRBJ2-7, with D maybe TRBD1 (5 bases). CDR3 size: 12 residues. V lost 7 bases to trimming and J lost 3 bases, with 13 bases between them. Germline V CDR1 and CDR2: GTSNPN, SVGIG (reference sequence). The CDR3 region has the DNA TGTGCCTCGACCCGGCAGGGCTACGAGCAGTACTTC. Its protein is CASTRQGYEQYF.

The chain uses TRBV5-6 and TRBJ1-4, with D perhaps TRBD1 (6 bases). Trimming shortened V by 4 bases and J by 0 bases, and 16 bases separated the two germline ends. Per germline, CDR1 SGHDT and CDR2 YYEEEE. The CDR3 has 17 amino acids. CDR3 sequence: CASSLPGDPATNEKLFF. CDR3 bases: TGTGCCAGCAGCCTCCCAGGGGACCCTGCAACTAATGAAAAACTGTTTTTT.

The V gene is TRBV11-1, the J gene TRBJ2-1; 7 bases fit TRBD2. The CDR3 loop spans 13 amino acids. Germline V gene lookup returns CDR1 SGHAT and CDR2 FQDESV (reference sequence). V shed 5 bases, J shed 10 bases, and the junction held 8 bases outside the gene matches. The CDR3 nucleotides read TGTGCCAGCAGCCTCTCGGGGGGAAACGAGCAGTTCTTC. This codes for CASSLSGGNEQFF.

V is TRBV7-6 and J is TRBJ2-2, with a possible D match to TRBD2 (5 bases). Per the germline V gene, CDR1 is SGHVS and CDR2 is FNYEAQ. The CDR3 is 16 amino acids. With 0 bases removed from V and 5 bases from J, the gap between germline ends came to 13 bases. The CDR3 region has the DNA TGTGCCAGCAGCTTAGCGGCGGGCGCGCGGACCGGGGAGCTGTTTTTT. Protein: CASSLAAGARTGELFF.

This chain joins TRBV7-9 and TRBJ1-6, with 9 bases matching TRBD1. CDR3 length: 16 amino acids. Germline-derived CDR1 and CDR2 are SEHNR and FQNEAQ (reference sequence). Trimming took 3 bases from V and 5 from J; bases not matched to a gene: 5. The CDR3 loop reads CASSLDRGSDNSPLHF. In DNA form, the CDR3 reads TGTGCCAGCAGCTTGGACAGGGGCTCGGATAATTCACCCCTCCACTTT.

The chain joins TRBV7-3 to TRBJ2-2; TRBD1 aligns across 8 bases. The CDR3 extends over 15 amino acids. V dropped 5 bases and J dropped 0; count of bases not matched to a gene: 2. The germline V gene has CDR1 SGHTA and CDR2 FQGTGA. The DNA for the CDR3 is TGTGCCAGCAGCCAGACAGGGGCGAACACCGGGGAGCTGTTTTTT. Translated: CASSQTGANTGELFF.

The rearrangement links TRBV4-3 to TRBJ1-4; unclear D gene. V lost 4 bases and J lost 7, with 19 bases in between. The CDR3 covers 16 residues. Germline lookup yields CDR1 LGHNA and CDR2 YSLEER. CDR3: CASSPRVWEFGEKLFF. The CDR3 DNA reads as TGCGCCAGCAGCCCGCGTGTGTGGGAGTTCGGTGAAAAACTGTTTTTT.

To note about this clone: This sample includes further DNA sequences coding for the same CDR3. The chain is built from TRBV7-2 and TRBJ2-7, with 7 nucleotides matching TRBD1. The CDR3 totals 12 residues. V shed 4 bases, J shed 4 bases, and the junction held 1 base outside the gene matches. Germline V CDR1 and CDR2: SGHTA, FQGNSA. The CDR3: CASSSTGYEQYF. The CDR3 DNA follows: TGTGCCAGCAGCTCGACAGGGTACGAGCAGTACTTC.

This clone came up once. The J gene is TRBJ2-5, the V gene TRBV29-1, with 7 bases matching TRBD2. From germline, CDR1 is SQVTM and CDR2 ANQGSEA. This CDR3 is built from 13 residues. Trimming at V came to 0 bases and at J to 13 bases, leaving 11 bases not matched to a gene. CDR3 DNA sequence: TGCAGCGTTGAAGAACAGAGGGGAGGGGTACGGTACTTC. Translated: CSVEEQRGGVRYF.

The rearrangement links TRBV7-9 to TRBJ2-5, with unresolved D. Looked up from germline, CDR1 is SEHNR and CDR2 is FQNEAQ (reference sequence). The V end was cut by 4 bases, the J end by 5 bases, with 11 bases between. The CDR3 consists of 13 residues. The CDR3, as DNA: TGTGCCAGCAGCTCGTCTAGGTCTGAGACCCAGTACTTC. Its protein is CASSSSRSETQYF.

The chain carries TRBV4-1 and TRBJ2-5, with D maybe TRBD2 (6 bases). CDR1 and CDR2 (germline): MGHRA, YSYEKL. The CDR3 consists of 15 residues. The V end lost 0 bases, the J end lost 10 bases, and 18 bases lay between the germline ends. The CDR3 is CASSQDSAGLRGQYF. The CDR3 region has the DNA TGCGCCAGCAGCCAAGATTCGGCGGGACTGAGGGGCCAGTACTTC.

The chain combines TRBV18 with TRBJ2-3; 7 nucleotides match TRBD1. The CDR3 is 14 amino acids. The junction had 3 bases not matched to a gene; V was cut back by 5 bases and J by 1 base. Per germline, CDR1 KGHSH and CDR2 LQKENI. In DNA form, the CDR3 reads TGTGCCAGCTCAACTGGGACAGGCACAGATACGCAGTATTTT. Amino acids: CASSTGTGTDTQYF.

The chain combines TRBV7-2 with TRBJ2-7; D may be TRBD1 (5 bases). V gave up 5 bases and J gave up 2 bases, with 13 bases separating them. CDR1 and CDR2 (germline): SGHTA, FQGNSA. This CDR3 has 14 amino acids. The CDR3 coding sequence is TGTGCCAGCAGCCCGCCATCAGGGCCCTACGAGCAGTACTTC. The encoded protein is CASSPPSGPYEQYF.

The CDR3 here is CASRGASLSGYTF. The CDR3 nucleotides are TGTGCCAGCAGGGGGGCGTCCCTTTCTGGCTACACCTTC. The V call is TRBV7-2, the J call TRBJ1-2, with D tentatively TRBD1 (6 bases). Deletions cut 6 bases from V and 7 bases from J, with 15 bases between. The CDR3 is made up of 13 amino acids. CDR1 and CDR2 from the germline V gene are SGHTA and FQGNSA.

The genes are TRBV10-3 and TRBJ2-2, with D possibly TRBD1 on 5 matching bases. CDR1 ENHRY and CDR2 SYGVKD come from the germline V gene. V was trimmed by 3 bases and J by 3 bases, leaving 8 bases between them. The CDR3 spans 14 residues. Written as DNA, the CDR3 is TGTGCCATCAGTGACGTGGGGCACACCGGGGAGCTGTTTTTT. Protein sequence: CAISDVGHTGELFF.

The gene calls are TRBV6-5 and TRBJ1-1; D unclear. Trimming shortened V by 9 bases and J by 11 bases, and 13 bases separated the two germline ends. CDR3 size: 10 residues. The germline V gene encodes CDR1 MNHEY and CDR2 SVGAGI. CDR3 protein: CARPWRDAFF. The DNA of the CDR3 is TGTGCCAGGCCGTGGAGGGATGCTTTCTTT.

V usage is TRBV5-6 and J usage is TRBJ2-2, with D perhaps matching TRBD2 (5 bases). V was trimmed by 6 bases and J by 7 bases, leaving 16 bases between them. Germline V CDR1 and CDR2: SGHDT, YYEEEE. This CDR3 comprises 14 residues. The CDR3 nucleotides are TGTGCCAGCACCCGGGCCCCCGGAGGCGGGGAGCTGTTTTTT. Translated: CASTRAPGGGELFF.

The rearrangement links TRBV7-9 to TRBJ2-7, with 7 bases aligning to TRBD2. J lost 4 bases, V lost 5 bases, and 11 bases had no gene match. This CDR3 comprises 15 residues. Germline-derived CDR1 and CDR2 are SEHNR and FQNEAQ (reference sequence). Here the CDR3 reads CASSGLRAGEYEQYF. In DNA form, the CDR3 reads TGTGCCAGCAGCGGACTAAGGGCGGGAGAGTACGAGCAGTACTTC.

This chain uses TRBV5-1 with TRBJ2-7; 10 bases line up with TRBD2. With 4 bases clipped from V and 3 bases from J, the junction kept 4 bases outside the gene matches. The length of the CDR3 is 14 residues. Germline V CDR1 and CDR2: SGHRS, YFSETQ. CDR3 loop: CASSIPSGSYEQYF. CDR3 nucleotide sequence: TGCGCCAGCAGCATTCCTAGCGGGAGCTACGAGCAGTACTTC.

The rearrangement joins TRBV30 to TRBJ2-3; the match to TRBD2 covers 10 bases. Germline V CDR1 and CDR2: GTSNPN, SVGIG (reference sequence). Trimming cost V 4 bases and J 8 bases; bases outside gene matches: 3. The CDR3 consists of 12 residues. DNA for the CDR3: TGTGCCTGGACTAGCGGGAGAGGTACGCAGTATTTT. The encoded protein is CAWTSGRGTQYF. Full variable domain (rest looked up from reference TRBV30 and TRBJ2-3): SQTIHQWPATLVQPVGSPLSLECTVEGTSNPNLYWYRQAAGRGLQLLFYSVGIGQISSEVPQNLSASRPQDRQFILSSKKLLLSDSGFYLCAWTSGRGTQYFGPGTRLTVL.

Regarding this clone: Compared with germline, one end of the junction differs, possibly owing to a read error. In the same sample, other DNA sequences code for this CDR3. CDR3 nucleotide sequence: TGTGCTATCAGTGAGCCGCGGCAAAGGGAGACCCAGTACTTC. It codes for CAISEPRQRETQYF. The chain joins TRBV10-3 to TRBJ2-5; D is undetermined. The CDR3 extends over 14 amino acids. CDR1 is ENHRY and CDR2 is SYGVKD in the germline V gene.

This chain connects TRBV14 to TRBJ1-1, with 8 bases matching TRBD1. The CDR3 length is 12 residues. V shed 5 bases and J 12 bases; nucleotides not matched to a gene: 8. CDR1 is SGHDN and CDR2 is FVKESK in the germline V gene. CDR3 residues: CASSKTGEKTFF. The CDR3 coding sequence is TGTGCCAGCAGCAAGACAGGGGAGAAGACTTTCTTT.

This chain links TRBV4-1 with TRBJ1-4; D remains ambiguous. The CDR3 length is 14 residues. In germline, CDR1 is MGHRA, CDR2 YSYEKL. The germline V and J ends were trimmed by 2 bases and 0 bases, with 4 bases remaining between them. For the CDR3, the DNA is TGCGCCAGCAGCCAAACAACAACTAATGAAAAACTGTTTTTT. Amino acid sequence: CASSQTTTNEKLFF.

This clone has more than one count but fewer than ten. The rearrangement uses TRBV15 and TRBJ1-2; a weak D match, TRBD1 (6 bases). The CDR3 totals 15 residues. Germline CDR1 LNHNV, CDR2 YYDKDF (reference sequence). Trimming pared 3 bases from V and 8 bases from J, leaving 19 bases between. The CDR3 nucleotides read TGTGCCACCAGCAGGGAATTTACAGGGAAGGAAGGCTACACCTTC. It translates to CATSREFTGKEGYTF.